The 9 T cell receptor beta chains listed next were all sequenced from one sample in a study of tumor-infiltrating lymphocytes in primary liver carcinoma. Researchers generated TCR beta cDNA from about 450 ng of total RNA, relying on a constant-region primer. Three-round nested multiplex PCR performed with slightly modified ARM-PCR produced the TCR beta libraries. Amplification in the first two PCR rounds was performed using TRBV1-TRBV30 forward primers and a C-beta reverse primer for roughly 10 cycles each. TCRdb analysed the multiplex PCR reads with MiXCR anew, one entry per CDR3 protein. The table records 30,000 to 40,000 distinct CDR3 sequences, 74% of them present only once. Scientists recovered RNA and DNA together from around 18-30 mg of unsorted bulk tissue. The sequencing input was liver tumor tissue from sampling region 4. Subset meaning: tumor region T4, right-lateral pole. Receptors were obtained from a man aged 35-49 years with primary liver carcinoma and hepatitis B virus infection.

The chain couples TRBV5-4 to TRBJ2-3, with a weak D call TRBD2 (6 bases). Trimming took off 5 bases at V and 7 bases at J, with 20 bases between the two ends. The V gene's germline CDR1 is SGHNT and CDR2 YYREEE (reference sequence). This CDR3 comprises 15 residues. The CDR3 reads CASRLVGLRGYTQYF. The DNA of the CDR3 is TGTGCCAGCAGGTTAGTGGGACTTCGCGGTTATACGCAGTATTTT.

The gene calls are TRBV6-5 and TRBJ2-2; possibly TRBD1 for D (5 bases). The CDR3 is made up of 14 amino acids. Germline V gene lookup returns CDR1 MNHEY and CDR2 SVGAGI. The CDR3 sequence: CLSRPDSYTGELFF. The CDR3 nucleotides are TGTCTCAGCAGACCAGACAGTTATACCGGGGAGCTGTTTTTT.

In the case of this clonotype: The germline gene is not matched at one end of the junction; a read error may be the cause. The chain couples TRBV6-2 or TRBV6-3 to TRBJ2-7; possible D gene TRBD2, 6 bases. Looked up from germline, CDR1 is MNHEY and CDR2 is SVGEGT. CDR3 size: 14 residues. The CDR3 DNA sequence: TGTGCCGGCAAAATACTACAGGAGGGCTACGAGCAGTATTTC. Translated, it gives CAGKILQEGYEQYF.

Concerning this clonotype itself: One base away lies a much larger clone, so this may be a sequencing read error. The J gene is TRBJ2-2, the V gene TRBV19; D is perhaps TRBD1 or TRBD2 (7 bases each). CDR1 and CDR2 (germline): LNHDA, SQIVND (reference sequence). The V end was cut by 5 bases, the J end by 4 bases, with 17 bases between. The CDR3 consists of 16 residues. The CDR3 sequence is CASSAQGGLSTGELFF. For the CDR3, the DNA is TGTGCCAGTAGTGCCCAGGGGGGGCTGTCCACCGGGGAGCTGTTTTTT.

CDR3 sequence: CDISLDIGREQFF. The CDR3 coding sequence is TGTGACATCAGCTTAGATATCGGGCGGGAGCAGTTCTTC. This chain links TRBV11-2 with TRBJ2-1; no clear D gene. The CDR3 totals 13 residues. Per the germline V gene, CDR1 is SGHAT and CDR2 is FQNNGV.

This rearrangement joins TRBV7-9 to TRBJ1-3; TRBD1 is a possible D gene (5 bases). V gave up 5 bases and J gave up 3 bases, with 17 bases separating them. CDR1 is SEHNR and CDR2 is FQNEAQ in the germline V gene (reference sequence). The length of the CDR3 is 16 residues. The chain's CDR3 is CASSPPSGACGNTIYF. The CDR3 nucleotides are TGTGCCAGCAGCCCACCCTCCGGGGCGTGTGGAAACACCATATATTTT.

Judged by abundance, this clonotype is large. This chain links TRBV4-2 with TRBJ1-1; D ambiguous. This CDR3 has 14 amino acids. Germline V lookup: CDR1 LGHNA, CDR2 YNFKEQ. The germline V and J ends were trimmed by 0 bases and 1 base, with 6 bases remaining between them. CDR3 nucleotide sequence: TGTGCCAGCAGCCAAGATCGGGGGAACACTGAAGCTTTCTTT. As protein: CASSQDRGNTEAFF.

The table lists this clonotype with many counts. This chain uses TRBV7-6 with TRBJ2-5, with D unclear. V lost 1 base and J 2 bases, leaving 5 bases between the germline ends. The CDR3 loop spans 13 amino acids. Germline V gene sequence: CDR1 SGHVS, CDR2 FNYEAQ. The CDR3 is CASSLGLQETQYF. The DNA of the CDR3 is TGTGCCAGCAGCTTAGGCCTACAAGAGACCCAGTACTTC.

Comments on this clonotype: A much more abundant neighbour one base away suggests this may be a read error. It is likely a read error, because the conserved phenylalanine at the end of the CDR3 is missing. The rearrangement uses TRBV5-1 and TRBJ2-3; a weak D match, TRBD2 (6 bases). CDR3 length: 16 amino acids. Germline values: CDR1 SGHRS, CDR2 YFSETQ. CDR3 protein: CASSSLAEFSRDTQYS. CDR3 in DNA: TGCGCCAGCAGCTCCTTAGCGGAGTTTAGCAGAGATACGCAGTATTCT.